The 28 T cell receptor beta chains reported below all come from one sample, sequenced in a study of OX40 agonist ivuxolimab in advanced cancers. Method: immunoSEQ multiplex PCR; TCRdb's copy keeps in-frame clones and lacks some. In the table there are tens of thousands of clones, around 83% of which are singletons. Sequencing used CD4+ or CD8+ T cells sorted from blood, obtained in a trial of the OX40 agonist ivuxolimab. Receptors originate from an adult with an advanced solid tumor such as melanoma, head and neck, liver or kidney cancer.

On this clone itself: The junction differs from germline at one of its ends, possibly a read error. This CDR3 reads CASSSRDFSKPSMDHF. DNA for the CDR3: TGTGCCAGCAGCTCGCGGGACTTCTCCAAACCTTCAATGGATCACTTC. The chain employs TRBV7-6 and TRBJ2-5, with a weak D call TRBD2 (6 bases). The germline CDR1 and CDR2 sequences are SGHVS and FNYEAQ. The CDR3 consists of 16 residues.

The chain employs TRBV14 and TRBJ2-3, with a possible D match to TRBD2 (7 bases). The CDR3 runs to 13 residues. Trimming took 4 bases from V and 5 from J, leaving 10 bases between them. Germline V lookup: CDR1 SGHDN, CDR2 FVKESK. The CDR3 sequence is CASSPGGGDTQYF. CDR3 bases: TGTGCCAGCAGCCCGGGGGGCGGAGATACGCAGTATTTT.

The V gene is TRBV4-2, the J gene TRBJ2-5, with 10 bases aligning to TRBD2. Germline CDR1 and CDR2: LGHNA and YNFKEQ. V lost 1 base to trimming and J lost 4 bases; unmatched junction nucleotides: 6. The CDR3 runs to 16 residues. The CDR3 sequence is CASSQGPPSGGETQYF. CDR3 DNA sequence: TGTGCCAGCAGCCAAGGTCCCCCTAGCGGGGGAGAGACCCAGTACTTC.

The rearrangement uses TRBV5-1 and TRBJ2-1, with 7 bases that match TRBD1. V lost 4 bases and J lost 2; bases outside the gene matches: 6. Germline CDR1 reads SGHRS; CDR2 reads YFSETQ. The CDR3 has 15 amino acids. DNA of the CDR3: TGCGCCAGCAGCCTGGGACAGCTGACCTACAATGAGCAGTTCTTC. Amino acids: CASSLGQLTYNEQFF. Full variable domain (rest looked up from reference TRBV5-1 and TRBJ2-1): KAGVTQTPRYLIKTRGQQVTLSCSPISGHRSVSWYQQTPGQGLQFLFEYFSETQRNKGNFPGRFSGRQFSNSRSEMNVSTLELGDSALYLCASSLGQLTYNEQFFGPGTRLTVL.

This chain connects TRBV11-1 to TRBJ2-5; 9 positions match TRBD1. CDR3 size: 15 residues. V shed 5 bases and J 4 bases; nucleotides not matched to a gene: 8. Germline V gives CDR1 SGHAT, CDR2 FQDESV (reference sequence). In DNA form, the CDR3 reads TGTGCCAGCAGCACACAGGGGGCTCTTCGAGAGACCCAGTACTTC. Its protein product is CASSTQGALRETQYF. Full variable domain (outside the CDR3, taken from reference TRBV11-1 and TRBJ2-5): EAEVAQSPRYKITEKSQAVAFWCDPISGHATLYWYRQILGQGPELLVQFQDESVVDDSQLPKDRFSAERLKGVDSTLKIQPAELGDSAMYLCASSTQGALRETQYFGPGTRLLVL.

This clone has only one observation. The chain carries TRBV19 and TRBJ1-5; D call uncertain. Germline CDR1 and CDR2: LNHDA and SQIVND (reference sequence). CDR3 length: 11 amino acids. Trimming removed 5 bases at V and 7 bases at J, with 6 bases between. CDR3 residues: CASSAGQPQHF. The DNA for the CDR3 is TGTGCCAGTAGTGCGGGGCAGCCCCAGCATTTT.

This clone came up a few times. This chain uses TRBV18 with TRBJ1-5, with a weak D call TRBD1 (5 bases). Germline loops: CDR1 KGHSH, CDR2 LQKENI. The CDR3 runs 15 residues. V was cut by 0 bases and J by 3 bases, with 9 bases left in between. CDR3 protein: CASSPPGGDNQPQHF. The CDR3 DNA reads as TGTGCCAGCTCACCACCGGGGGGAGACAATCAGCCCCAGCATTTT. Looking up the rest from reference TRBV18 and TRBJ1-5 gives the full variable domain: NAGVMQNPRHLVRRRGQEARLRCSPMKGHSHVYWYRQLPEEGLKFMVYLQKENIIDESGMPKERFSAEFPKEGPSILRIQQVVRGDSAAYFCASSPPGGDNQPQHFGDGTRLSIL.

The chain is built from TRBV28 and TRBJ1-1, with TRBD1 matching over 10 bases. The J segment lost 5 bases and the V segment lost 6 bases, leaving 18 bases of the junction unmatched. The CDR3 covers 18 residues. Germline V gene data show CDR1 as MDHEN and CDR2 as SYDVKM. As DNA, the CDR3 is TGTGCCAGCAGATTCACGCTTAACCCTGGACAGGGGGGGACTGAAGCTTTCTTT. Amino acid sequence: CASRFTLNPGQGGTEAFF.

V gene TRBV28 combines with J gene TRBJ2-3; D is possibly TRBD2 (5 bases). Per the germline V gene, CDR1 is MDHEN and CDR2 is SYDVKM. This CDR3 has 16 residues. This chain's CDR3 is CATFGLLDSLTDTQYF. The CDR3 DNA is TGTGCAACCTTCGGGCTGCTGGACTCCTTAACAGATACGCAGTATTTT.

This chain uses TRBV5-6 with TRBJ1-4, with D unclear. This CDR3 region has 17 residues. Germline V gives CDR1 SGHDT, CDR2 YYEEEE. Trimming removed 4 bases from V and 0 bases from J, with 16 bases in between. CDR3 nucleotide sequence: TGTGCCAGCAGCCCACGACATAGTACGACAACTAATGAAAAACTGTTTTTT. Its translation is CASSPRHSTTTNEKLFF.

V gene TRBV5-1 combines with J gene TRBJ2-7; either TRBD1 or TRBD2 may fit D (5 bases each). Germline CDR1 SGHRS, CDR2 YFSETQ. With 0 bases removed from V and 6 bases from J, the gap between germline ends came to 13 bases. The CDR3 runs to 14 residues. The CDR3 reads CASSLASGHGEQYF. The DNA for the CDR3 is TGCGCCAGCAGCTTGGCCTCGGGGCACGGCGAGCAGTACTTC.

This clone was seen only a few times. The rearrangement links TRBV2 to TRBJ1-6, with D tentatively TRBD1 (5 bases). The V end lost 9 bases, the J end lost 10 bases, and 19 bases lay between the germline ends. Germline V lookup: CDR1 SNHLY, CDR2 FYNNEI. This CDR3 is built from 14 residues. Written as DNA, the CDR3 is TGTGCCAGTTCGGGGACCCGCGAGAACTCACCCCTCCACTTT. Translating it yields CASSGTRENSPLHF.

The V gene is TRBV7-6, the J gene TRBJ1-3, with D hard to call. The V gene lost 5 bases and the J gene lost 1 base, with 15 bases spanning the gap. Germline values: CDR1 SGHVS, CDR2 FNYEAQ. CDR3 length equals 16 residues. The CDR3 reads CASSQTTPLSGNTIYF. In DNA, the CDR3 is TGTGCCAGCAGCCAAACGACACCTCTGTCTGGAAACACCATATATTTT.

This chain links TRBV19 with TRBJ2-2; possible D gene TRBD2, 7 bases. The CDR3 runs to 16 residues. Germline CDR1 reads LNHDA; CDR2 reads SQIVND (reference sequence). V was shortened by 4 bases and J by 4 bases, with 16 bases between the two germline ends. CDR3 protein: CASSTDSGGGTGELFF. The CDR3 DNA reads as TGTGCCAGTAGTACAGACTCGGGGGGCGGCACCGGGGAGCTGTTTTTT.

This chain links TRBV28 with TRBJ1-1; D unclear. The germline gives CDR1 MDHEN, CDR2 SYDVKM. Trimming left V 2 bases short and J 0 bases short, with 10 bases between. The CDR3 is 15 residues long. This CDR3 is CASSLNHGLNTEAFF. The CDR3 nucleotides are TGTGCCAGCAGTTTAAACCACGGATTGAACACTGAAGCTTTCTTT.

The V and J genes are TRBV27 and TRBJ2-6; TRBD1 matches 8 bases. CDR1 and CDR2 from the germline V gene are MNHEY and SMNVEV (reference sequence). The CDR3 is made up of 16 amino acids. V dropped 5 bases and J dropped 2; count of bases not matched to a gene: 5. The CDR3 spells CASSATDRAGANVLTF. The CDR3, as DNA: TGTGCCAGCAGTGCCACGGACAGGGCTGGGGCCAACGTCCTGACTTTC.

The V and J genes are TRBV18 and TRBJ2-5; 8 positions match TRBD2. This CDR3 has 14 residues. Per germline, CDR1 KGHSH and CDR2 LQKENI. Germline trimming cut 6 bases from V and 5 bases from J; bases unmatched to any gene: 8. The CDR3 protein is CASSPPLAGETQYF. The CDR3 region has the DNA TGTGCCAGCTCCCCCCCTTTAGCGGGGGAGACCCAGTACTTC.

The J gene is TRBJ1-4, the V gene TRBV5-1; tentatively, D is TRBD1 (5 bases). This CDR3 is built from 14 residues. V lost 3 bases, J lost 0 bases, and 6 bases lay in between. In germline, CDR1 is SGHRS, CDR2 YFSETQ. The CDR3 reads CASSWGATNEKLFF. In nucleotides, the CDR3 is TGCGCCAGCAGCTGGGGGGCAACTAATGAAAAACTGTTTTTT.

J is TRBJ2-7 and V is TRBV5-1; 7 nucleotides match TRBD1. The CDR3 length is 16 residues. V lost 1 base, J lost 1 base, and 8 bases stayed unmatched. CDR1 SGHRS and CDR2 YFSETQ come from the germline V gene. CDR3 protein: CASSLSGTVISYEQYF. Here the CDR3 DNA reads TGCGCCAGCAGCTTGTCCGGGACAGTTATTTCCTACGAGCAGTACTTC.

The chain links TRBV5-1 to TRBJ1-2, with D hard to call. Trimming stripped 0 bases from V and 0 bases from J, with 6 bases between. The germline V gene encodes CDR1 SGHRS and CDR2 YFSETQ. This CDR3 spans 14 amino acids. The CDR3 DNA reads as TGCGCCAGCAGCTTGGAGGCCGCTAACTATGGCTACACCTTC. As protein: CASSLEAANYGYTF. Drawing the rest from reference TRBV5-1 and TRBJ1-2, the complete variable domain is KAGVTQTPRYLIKTRGQQVTLSCSPISGHRSVSWYQQTPGQGLQFLFEYFSETQRNKGNFPGRFSGRQFSNSRSEMNVSTLELGDSALYLCASSLEAANYGYTFGSGTRLTVV.

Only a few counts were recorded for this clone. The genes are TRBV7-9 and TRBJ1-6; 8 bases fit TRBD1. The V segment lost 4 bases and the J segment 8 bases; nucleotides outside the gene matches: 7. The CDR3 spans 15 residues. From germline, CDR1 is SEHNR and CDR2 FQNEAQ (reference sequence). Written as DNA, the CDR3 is TGTGCCAGCAGCTATTATGACAGGGGTGATTCACCCCTCCACTTT. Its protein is CASSYYDRGDSPLHF.

CDR3 in DNA: TGTGCCAGCAGCTTAGCTGGCCAGACCTTCTCTGGAAACACCATATATTTT. Its translation is CASSLAGQTFSGNTIYF. The chain has TRBV7-9 and TRBJ1-3; D is unresolved. This CDR3 has 17 amino acids. The germline V gene encodes CDR1 SEHNR and CDR2 FQNEAQ (reference sequence). V lost 0 bases to trimming and J lost 0 bases, with 12 bases between them.

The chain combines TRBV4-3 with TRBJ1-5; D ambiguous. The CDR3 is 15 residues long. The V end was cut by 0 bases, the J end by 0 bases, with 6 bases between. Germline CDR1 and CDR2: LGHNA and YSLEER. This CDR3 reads CASSQDAGSNQPQHF. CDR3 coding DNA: TGCGCCAGCAGCCAAGATGCGGGTAGCAATCAGCCCCAGCATTTT.

CDR3 residues: CASSPGRQGTRGYTF. CDR3 nucleotide sequence: TGTGCCAGCAGCCCGGGCCGACAGGGAACGCGCGGCTACACCTTC. The rearrangement joins TRBV28 to TRBJ1-2; 7 bases match TRBD1. The CDR3 length is 15 residues. J gave up 8 bases and V 6 bases, and 15 bases lay outside the gene matches. Germline V gene sequence: CDR1 MDHEN, CDR2 SYDVKM.

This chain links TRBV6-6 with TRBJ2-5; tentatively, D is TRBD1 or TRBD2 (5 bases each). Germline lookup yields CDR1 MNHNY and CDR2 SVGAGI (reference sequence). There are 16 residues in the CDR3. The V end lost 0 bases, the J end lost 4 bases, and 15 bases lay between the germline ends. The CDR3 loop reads CASSYSASPGRETQYF. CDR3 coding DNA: TGTGCCAGCAGTTACTCGGCCAGCCCAGGGAGAGAGACCCAGTACTTC.

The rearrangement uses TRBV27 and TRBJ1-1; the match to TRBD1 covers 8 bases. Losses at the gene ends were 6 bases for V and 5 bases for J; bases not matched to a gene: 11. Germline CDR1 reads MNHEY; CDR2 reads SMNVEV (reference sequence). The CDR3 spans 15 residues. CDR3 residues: CASSRRTGRGTEAFF. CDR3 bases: TGTGCCAGCAGCCGCCGGACAGGGAGGGGTACTGAAGCTTTCTTT.

The CDR3 spells CASSLDYARAPQHF. The CDR3 DNA sequence: TGTGCCAGCAGCTTAGATTATGCCAGGGCGCCCCAGCATTTT. V gene TRBV7-2 combines with J gene TRBJ1-5, with D perhaps TRBD1 (5 bases). V lost 1 base and J lost 9, with 13 bases in between. The CDR3 is made up of 14 amino acids. Germline assignment: CDR1 SGHTA and CDR2 FQGNSA. Based on the CDR3 plus reference TRBV7-2 and TRBJ1-5, the full variable domain is GAGVSQSPSNKVTEKGKDVELRCDPISGHTALYWYRQSLGQGLEFLIYFQGNSAPDKSGLPSDRFSAERTGGSVSTLTIQRTQQEDSAVYLCASSLDYARAPQHFGDGTRLSIL.

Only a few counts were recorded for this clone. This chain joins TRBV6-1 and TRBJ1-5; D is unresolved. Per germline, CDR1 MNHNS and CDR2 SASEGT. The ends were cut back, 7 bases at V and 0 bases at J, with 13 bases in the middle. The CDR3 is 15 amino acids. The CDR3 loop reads CASNEGGYSNQPQHF. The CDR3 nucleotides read TGTGCCAGCAATGAGGGAGGTTATAGCAATCAGCCCCAGCATTTT.